The clone carrying this TCR beta chain was observed at least ten times. Its antigen is as yet unknown. The record originates from a study of T cells in Graves' hyperthyroidism and ophthalmopathy. General study points: Among thyroid clonotypes expanded above 0.001, most also appeared in blood.

Amplification targeted TCR beta CDR3 regions from RNA transcripts. HTBI primers were employed in a first-round RT-PCR of the TCR CDR3. Each CDR3 protein gets one entry after TCRdb re-called the multiplex PCR reads with MiXCR. The sample lists a few hundred thousand distinct CDR3 sequences; 46% were seen once. The sequenced sample consisted of peripheral blood or thyroid tissue (not recorded which). This clonotype was sampled from an adult woman with Graves' disease, either hyperthyroidism or ophthalmopathy (not recorded which).

CDR3 amino acids: CASSPGGSSGANVLTF. The CDR3 nucleotides are TGTGCCAGCTCCCCCGGAGGTAGCTCTGGGGCCAACGTCCTGACTTTC. V is TRBV25-1 and J is TRBJ2-6, with D possibly TRBD2 on 5 matching bases. CDR1 is MGHDK, CDR2 SYGVNS, per germline. V was shortened by 8 bases and J by 0 bases, with 14 bases between the two germline ends. The CDR3 has 16 amino acids.